The 16 T cell receptor beta chains in this list originate from one sample, sequenced in a study of Ad26.COV2.S vaccination and SARS-CoV-2 variants. Specified treatment: roughly 18 received Ad26.COV2.S at low or high dose, single or two shots; roughly five received placebo; per-sample allocation not given. After the first vaccine or placebo injection, samples were drawn on day 63. Profiling relied on immunoSEQ multiplex PCR, and the TCRdb table lists in-frame clones only, not all of them. The table lists just over 350,000 clones, roughly 84% of them singletons. Sample: peripheral blood, taken in a trial of Ad26.COV2.S vaccine versus placebo. The receptors originated from a person between 18 and 65 years old who received the Ad26.COV2.S COVID-19 vaccine or a placebo.

The chain recombines TRBV6-6 with TRBJ2-1, with a weak D call TRBD2 (7 bases). V was pared by 5 bases and J by 10 bases, with 27 bases between. CDR1 is MNHNY and CDR2 is SVGAGI in the germline V gene (reference sequence). This CDR3 has 17 amino acids. CDR3 loop: CASSLGSGTIRGGEQFF. In DNA form, the CDR3 reads TGTGCCAGCAGTCTAGGGTCCGGGACTATTAGGGGGGGAGAGCAGTTCTTC.

The V gene is TRBV4-3, the J gene TRBJ1-4; TRBD1 is a possible D gene (5 bases). CDR3 length equals 17 residues. V lost 1 base to trimming and J lost 4 bases, with 16 bases between them. Germline CDR1 and CDR2: LGHNA and YSLEER. CDR3 sequence reads: CASSQGVGAGINEKLFF. For the CDR3, the DNA is TGCGCCAGCAGCCAAGGGGTAGGGGCCGGAATTAATGAAAAACTGTTTTTT.

The V call is TRBV6-5, the J call TRBJ2-2, with 8 nucleotides matching TRBD2. There are 13 residues in the CDR3. Germline V gives CDR1 MNHEY, CDR2 SVGAGI. V shed 6 bases and J 7 bases; nucleotides not matched to a gene: 4. The CDR3 region is CASSPGGIGELFF. CDR3 nucleotide sequence: TGTGCCAGCAGCCCGGGGGGGATCGGGGAGCTGTTTTTT.

The J gene is TRBJ2-5, the V gene TRBV7-2; TRBD2 agrees at 7 bases. The CDR3 runs to 17 residues. Germline-derived CDR1 and CDR2 are SGHTA and FQGNSA. J was trimmed by 5 bases and V by 2 bases; bases with no gene match: 14. CDR3 sequence reads: CASSLTAGPRGMETQYF. In nucleotides, the CDR3 is TGTGCCAGCAGCTTAACAGCGGGGCCTCGGGGTATGGAGACCCAGTACTTC.

This clone occurred a few times. The CDR3 sequence: CASSVGLSQETQYF. DNA of the CDR3: TGTGCCAGCAGCGTAGGTCTCTCCCAAGAGACCCAGTACTTC. This sequence joins TRBV9 and TRBJ2-5; no reliable D call. The V gene's germline CDR1 is SGDLS and CDR2 YYNGEE. The CDR3 consists of 14 residues. V was clipped by 0 bases and J by 1 base, with 7 bases between them.

This clone was picked up a small number of times. V usage is TRBV24-1 and J usage is TRBJ1-2; TRBD1 agrees at 10 bases. The germline V gene encodes CDR1 KGHDR and CDR2 SFDVKD. This CDR3 is 15 amino acids long. J was trimmed by 3 bases and V by 3 bases; bases with no gene match: 3. The CDR3 spells CATSDPGQGDYGYTF. CDR3 sequence (DNA): TGTGCCACCAGTGATCCAGGACAGGGGGACTATGGCTACACCTTC.

The chain is built from TRBV24-1 and TRBJ2-7; 8 bases line up with TRBD1. The trim removed 5 bases at V and 5 bases at J, leaving 7 bases unmatched. The CDR3 extends over 14 amino acids. CDR1 and CDR2 from the germline V gene are KGHDR and SFDVKD. The DNA of the CDR3 is TGTGCCACCAGTGCCCCAGGGGGCGGGGACGAGCAGTACTTC. It is translated as CATSAPGGGDEQYF.

The chain carries TRBV6-2 or TRBV6-3 and TRBJ1-1; D gene unclear. The CDR3 loop spans 13 amino acids. Germline CDR1 is MNHEY and CDR2 is SVGEGT. Trimming left V 3 bases short and J 1 base short, with 6 bases between. The CDR3 loop reads CASSYWQNTEAFF. The CDR3 region has the DNA TGTGCCAGCAGTTATTGGCAGAACACTGAAGCTTTCTTT.

This clone was detected a few times. CDR3 in DNA: TGCGCCAGCAGCCAAGCCGGCAGCTATTATGGCTACACCTTC. Its translation is CASSQAGSYYGYTF. The chain uses TRBV4-3 and TRBJ1-2, with D hard to call. The V and J ends lost 1 base and 5 bases respectively, with 11 bases between them. Germline CDR1 is LGHNA and CDR2 is YSLEER. The CDR3 extends over 14 amino acids.

This clone was observed at least ten times. J is TRBJ1-6 and V is TRBV24-1; D unclear. Trimming left V 5 bases short and J 9 bases short, with 19 bases between. Germline CDR1 is KGHDR and CDR2 is SFDVKD. The CDR3 runs 16 residues. The CDR3 DNA sequence: TGTGCCACCAGTGTCCCGAGGACCCCAGAGGCTTCACCCCTCCACTTT. It codes for CATSVPRTPEASPLHF.

The V call is TRBV11-3, the J call TRBJ2-1, with D possibly matching TRBD1 (7 bases). V was cut by 5 bases and J by 2 bases, with 13 bases left in between. CDR1 SGHNT and CDR2 YENEEA come from the germline V gene. The CDR3 extends over 15 amino acids. CDR3 coding DNA: TGTGCCAGCAGCCCCAGGGGGGCAACCTACAATGAGCAGTTCTTC. Protein sequence: CASSPRGATYNEQFF.

The chain joins TRBV30 to TRBJ2-1; D unresolved. Trimming pared 1 base from V and 0 bases from J, leaving 7 bases between. In germline, CDR1 is GTSNPN, CDR2 SVGIG (reference sequence). This CDR3 is built from 14 residues. The CDR3 protein is CAWSEHLSYNEQFF. In nucleotides, the CDR3 is TGTGCCTGGAGTGAGCACCTCTCCTACAATGAGCAGTTCTTC.

The chain is built from TRBV10-2 and TRBJ1-6, with 8 nucleotides matching TRBD1. The germline CDR1 and CDR2 sequences are WSHSY and SAAADI. CDR3 size: 14 residues. The J segment lost 6 bases and the V segment lost 7 bases, leaving 5 bases of the junction unmatched. The DNA for the CDR3 is TGCGCCAGCAACTACGACAGGGGTAATTCACCCCTCCACTTT. This codes for CASNYDRGNSPLHF.

The rearrangement uses TRBV14 and TRBJ2-5; the D gene is possibly TRBD1 (6 bases). Trimming left V 1 base short and J 4 bases short, with 13 bases between. The germline gives CDR1 SGHDN, CDR2 FVKESK. The length of the CDR3 is 15 residues. The CDR3 DNA is TGTGCCAGCAGCCAAGGGGTATTGACAGGAGAGACCCAGTACTTC. It encodes CASSQGVLTGETQYF.

This clone was seen a single time. The chain couples TRBV13 to TRBJ2-3, with D perhaps matching TRBD2 (5 bases). Between the trimmed V and J ends, which lost 5 bases and 0 bases, there was a span of 12 bases. The CDR3 is 15 amino acids. From germline, CDR1 is PRHDT and CDR2 FYEKMQ (reference sequence). The CDR3 protein is CASSPRGASTDTQYF. The CDR3 nucleotides read TGTGCCAGCAGCCCCCGGGGAGCTAGCACAGATACGCAGTATTTT.

V gene TRBV4-3 combines with J gene TRBJ2-1, with 7 positions matching TRBD1. The V and J ends lost 3 bases and 0 bases, in that order; junction bases with no gene match: 5. CDR1 and CDR2 from the germline V gene are LGHNA and YSLEER. This CDR3 contains 16 residues. CDR3 sequence reads: CASSHATGHSYNEQFF. CDR3 nucleotides: TGCGCCAGCAGCCATGCGACAGGGCACTCCTACAATGAGCAGTTCTTC.